The source of this T cell receptor beta chain is a study of shared clonotypes between healthy human individuals. Across the study: CD4 naive and memory got three plates each, CD8 naive two, CD8 memory one.

From germline, CDR1 is MDHEN and CDR2 SYDVKM. The CDR3 is made up of 14 amino acids. V was trimmed by 1 base and J by 7 bases, leaving 11 bases between them. General study points: Clonotypes which were not shared had lower generation probabilities than clonotypes that all four donors shared.

Note on this clone: The target antigen is unknown.

Repertoires were generated with immunoSEQ multiplex PCR, while TCRdb's copy carries only in-frame clones and drops some. The sample contains about 700,000 clones, approximately 79% of which appear only once. The chain carries TRBV28 and TRBJ1-5; no clear D gene. Sequencing was done on a sample of memory CD4+ T cells sorted from blood. Indicated subset: CD45RA-negative fraction. The receptor was derived from a woman aged 25-40 years in good health. The CDR3 nucleotides are TGTGCCAGCAGTTTATTTCCGGGGAGCCAGCCCCAGCATTTT. Translated, it gives CASSLFPGSQPQHF.